The rows below give T cell receptor beta chains drawn from one sample of a study of shared clonotypes between healthy human individuals. Using immunoSEQ multiplex PCR, the repertoire was profiled, and TCRdb retains in-frame clones only, with some absent. Of around 980,000 clones in the sample, around three quarters were seen once. The sequencing sample was made of memory CD4+ T cells from PBMCs. The receptors here all came from a man younger than 35 in good health. Some clones in this sample may be carry-over from other donors' samples. CDR3s include the opening cysteine and the closing phenylalanine or tryptophan.

J gene	V gene	CDR3 protein
TRBJ2-4	TRBV27	CASSLKKLTTLAKNIQYF
TRBJ1-2	TRBV7-2	CASSPRDAAGTNYGYTF
TRBJ2-7	TRBV2	CASSGARTGLYEQYF
TRBJ1-5	TRBV28	CASSPGQGNQPQHF
TRBJ2-2	TRBV27	CATRQFANTGELFF
TRBJ2-1	TRBV5-1	CASSLRGLSSYNEQFF
TRBJ1-2	TRBV2	CAGKDRGDYGYTF
TRBJ2-5	TRBV2	CASGGDPPETQYF
TRBJ2-7	TRBV4-3	CTSSQDWQRESSEQYF
TRBJ1-3	TRBV9	CASSGVLGGNTIYF
TRBJ2-2	TRBV7-2	CASSRMTGNTGELFF
TRBJ2-7	TRBV5-1	CASTKIAGGAGEQYF
TRBJ1-5	TRBV27	CASSPSVAVRDQPQHF
TRBJ2-1	TRBV5-1	CASSLVVTDNEQFF
TRBJ2-2	TRBV11-3	CASSLEAGGPTGELFF
TRBJ1-3	TRBV5-1	CASSFAGSRNTIYF
TRBJ2-2	TRBV2	CASSRDAGELFF
TRBJ2-7	TRBV20-1	CSAPRSYEQYF
TRBJ2-7	TRBV20-1	CSARPFSEQYF
TRBJ1-2	TRBV5-1	CASSFPGEVYGYTF
TRBJ2-2	TRBV28	CASSLTLITGELFF
TRBJ2-4	TRBV5-6	CASSLGWWGENIQYF
TRBJ2-1	TRBV29-1	CSVAVDRGTSGRLSSQYNEQFF
TRBJ2-4	TRBV5-4	CASSLGLGQSNIQYF
TRBJ2-7	TRBV30	CAWNAGTTYEQYF
TRBJ1-4	TRBV7-2	CASSLFDSRLTTNEKLFF
TRBJ2-5	TRBV6-5	CASSWVTGETQYF
.	TRBV11-2	CASSLVVGYYEQYF
TRBJ2-7	TRBV6-6	CATRVLASYEQYF
TRBJ1-2	TRBV29-1	CSGWDRKDGYTF
TRBJ1-5	TRBV6-1	CTSSEGGAGTKSQHF
TRBJ2-1	TRBV5-3	CASPPGLAGSYSRFF
TRBJ2-5	TRBV30	CAWLLAGGETQYF
TRBJ2-7	TRBV28	CASSGFDRVYEQYF
TRBJ2-1	TRBV18	CASSPLLRDEQFF
TRBJ2-1	TRBV27	CASSSVFRGTFEQFF
TRBJ2-5	TRBV11-3	CASSLGLAGGEETQYF
TRBJ2-2	TRBV7-9	CASSLVSGTPGELFF
TRBJ1-1	TRBV29-1	CSVVGRMNTEAFF
TRBJ2-2	TRBV7-3	CASSPPGTGELFF
TRBJ2-2	TRBV6-1	CASSARDRGGGELFF
TRBJ2-3	TRBV9	CASSPSGSGRTDTQYF
TRBJ2-3	TRBV5-1	CASSLAGSPDTQYF
TRBJ2-7	TRBV5-4	CASSYDYYEQYF
TRBJ2-1	TRBV5-6	CASSLGREFSYNEQFF
TRBJ1-1	TRBV5-1	CASSLQGNTEAFF
TRBJ2-3	TRBV5-6	CASSLISGGGTDTQYF
TRBJ1-4	TRBV14	CASSQDGRVNEKLFF
TRBJ2-7	TRBV7-2	CASSPHAGNYEQYF
TRBJ2-3	TRBV10-2	CASTPGRLLTDTQYF
TRBJ1-2	TRBV28	CASSGQEVGYGYTF
TRBJ2-2	TRBV5-1	CASSLFPGETGELFF
TRBJ1-4	TRBV28	CATWGQGREKLFF
TRBJ1-1	TRBV10-2	CASSGQAFYEAFF
TRBJ2-5	TRBV7-7	CASSQGPQETQYF
TRBJ2-3	TRBV5-5	CASSLVGAGADTQYF
TRBJ2-1	TRBV29-1	CSVLGDASYNEQFF
TRBJ2-2	TRBV29-1	CSVDPGTSVLGELFF